One sample yielded the 14 T cell receptor beta chains listed below, sequenced in a study of T cell responses to AZD1222 COVID-19 vaccine. Only in-frame clones appear in the TCRdb table, and some are missing; sequencing was by immunoSEQ multiplex PCR. The table shows around 130,000 clones, with approximately 90% occurring only once. The sequences come from peripheral blood, collected on day 0 of AZD1222 vaccination. The origin of the receptors is an adult in good health.

This chain joins TRBV6-5 and TRBJ1-2; TRBD1 agrees at 9 bases. In germline, CDR1 is MNHEY, CDR2 SVGAGI. The J segment lost 8 bases and the V segment lost 7 bases, leaving 11 bases of the junction unmatched. The CDR3 runs 14 residues. The CDR3 sequence: CASTLDRGTAGYTF. In DNA form, the CDR3 reads TGTGCCAGCACCCTGGACAGGGGTACGGCAGGCTACACCTTC.

V gene TRBV11-3 combines with J gene TRBJ2-1, with 14 bases that match TRBD2. Germline V gives CDR1 SGHNT, CDR2 YENEEA. CDR3 size: 16 residues. V lost 6 bases and J lost 6; bases outside the gene matches: 7. Written as DNA, the CDR3 is TGTGCCAGCAGGGACCCGGGGACTAGCGGGAGCAATGAGCAGTTCTTC. Protein: CASRDPGTSGSNEQFF.

The chain carries TRBV6-6 and TRBJ1-2; D is possibly TRBD1 (6 bases). The length of the CDR3 is 15 residues. The V and J ends lost 5 bases and 3 bases respectively, with 16 bases between them. CDR1 and CDR2 from the germline V gene are MNHNY and SVGAGI (reference sequence). CDR3 region: CASSQRGQPDYGYTF. CDR3 sequence (DNA): TGTGCCAGCAGTCAACGCGGACAGCCTGACTATGGCTACACCTTC.

This clone was found once. The chain recombines TRBV3-1 (or the pseudogene TRBV3-2) with TRBJ1-6; D gene ambiguous. Trimming took off 1 base at V and 11 bases at J, with 18 bases between the two ends. The CDR3 spans 16 residues. Germline V gives CDR1 LGHDT, CDR2 YNNKEL (reference sequence). CDR3: CASSQAKGVHVPPLHF. The CDR3 DNA reads TGTGCCAGCAGCCAAGCGAAGGGCGTCCACGTCCCACCCCTCCACTTT.

The genes are TRBV5-1 and TRBJ2-5, with 8 bases aligning to TRBD2. With 3 bases clipped from V and 5 bases from J, the junction kept 9 bases outside the gene matches. The germline CDR1 and CDR2 sequences are SGHRS and YFSETQ. The CDR3 is made up of 15 amino acids. The CDR3 sequence is CASSSLSGGAETQYF. Here the CDR3 DNA reads TGCGCCAGCAGCTCCCTAAGCGGGGGCGCGGAGACCCAGTACTTC.

The J gene is TRBJ2-1, the V gene TRBV11-1, with 8 bases that match TRBD1. V dropped 0 bases and J dropped 6; count of bases not matched to a gene: 13. This CDR3 has 18 residues. Germline CDR1 reads SGHAT; CDR2 reads FQDESV (reference sequence). The CDR3 here is CASSLADLGQGALNEQFF. As DNA, the CDR3 is TGTGCCAGCAGCTTAGCCGACCTCGGACAGGGAGCACTCAATGAGCAGTTCTTC.

The chain recombines TRBV4-1 with TRBJ1-6, with unresolved D. The ends were cut back, 1 base at V and 3 bases at J, with 10 bases in the middle. This CDR3 has 16 residues. Germline values: CDR1 MGHRA, CDR2 YSYEKL. The CDR3 region is CASSQGERNYNSPLHF. The DNA for the CDR3 is TGCGCCAGCAGCCAAGGTGAAAGAAACTATAATTCACCCCTCCACTTT.

J is TRBJ1-1 and V is TRBV9, with TRBD1 as a possible D gene (5 bases). Germline V CDR1 and CDR2: SGDLS, YYNGEE. This CDR3 is 14 amino acids long. V dropped 3 bases and J dropped 4 bases, with 13 bases sitting between them. The CDR3 is CASSAPAGGTEAFF. DNA for the CDR3: TGTGCCAGCAGCGCGCCGGCCGGGGGCACTGAAGCTTTCTTT.

The chain carries TRBV18 and TRBJ1-2; no definite D call. The V and J ends lost 3 bases and 0 bases respectively, with 14 bases between them. The CDR3 is 16 amino acids. The germline V gene encodes CDR1 KGHSH and CDR2 LQKENI. CDR3 region: CASSPSEGVSNYGYTF. CDR3 nucleotides: TGTGCCAGCTCACCTTCGGAGGGCGTATCTAACTATGGCTACACCTTC.

This chain joins TRBV5-6 and TRBJ2-1; 7 bases agree with TRBD2. Germline values: CDR1 SGHDT, CDR2 YYEEEE. After removal of 7 bases from V and 1 base from J, the junction contained 8 bases not matched to a gene. CDR3 length: 15 amino acids. As DNA, the CDR3 is TGTGCCAGCGGTACCGGGAGGAGGTCCTACAATGAGCAGTTCTTC. Translation: CASGTGRRSYNEQFF.

The chain recombines TRBV4-2 with TRBJ1-5; no clear D gene. Germline assignment: CDR1 LGHNA and CDR2 YNFKEQ. The ends were cut back, 1 base at V and 9 bases at J, with 31 bases in the middle. The CDR3 length is 20 residues. The DNA of the CDR3 is TGTGCCAGCAGCCAAGTACAAGTTCTGCAGGACTCTATAGGAGGTCGGCCCCAGCATTTT. This gives the protein CASSQVQVLQDSIGGRPQHF.

The chain employs TRBV3-1 (or the pseudogene TRBV3-2) and TRBJ1-3, with D maybe TRBD1 (5 bases). The CDR3 consists of 13 residues. V was shortened by 0 bases and J by 9 bases, with 9 bases between the two germline ends. In germline, CDR1 is LGHDT, CDR2 YNNKEL (reference sequence). CDR3 in amino acids: CASSQEGRGTIYF. CDR3 bases: TGTGCCAGCAGCCAAGAGGGGCGGGGCACCATATATTTT.

V usage is TRBV24-1 and J usage is TRBJ1-2; tentative D call: TRBD1 (6 bases). Germline-derived CDR1 and CDR2 are KGHDR and SFDVKD. V was trimmed by 9 bases and J by 3 bases, leaving 16 bases between them. The CDR3 extends over 14 amino acids. In DNA form, the CDR3 reads TGTGCCACCGCCCCAGGGGACTCAGACTATGGCTACACCTTC. Amino acids: CATAPGDSDYGYTF.

This clone appeared a single time. The genes are TRBV6-5 and TRBJ2-1; D gene ambiguous. Germline lookup yields CDR1 MNHEY and CDR2 SVGAGI. The V end lost 5 bases, the J end lost 0 bases, and 11 bases lay between the germline ends. This CDR3 region has 15 residues. The CDR3 loop reads CASSHTLSSYNEQFF. In DNA, the CDR3 is TGTGCCAGCAGTCACACACTGAGCTCCTACAATGAGCAGTTCTTC.